Each of the 8 T cell receptor beta chains below was sequenced from the same sample in a study of cytomegalovirus exposure and HLA in healthy donors. Primers included in the PCR were 60 Vbeta and 13 Jbeta primers. Produced via immunoSEQ multiplex PCR; TCRdb's table is partial and in-frame only. This sample carries some 100,000 clones, approximately 75% of them seen once, and the ten largest clones take under 2%. The sequencing input was PBMCs. The receptors here all came from a woman aged 35 to 49 in good health and CMV-seronegative.

The V call is TRBV5-4, the J call TRBJ2-7; 11 bases line up with TRBD1. Germline trimming cut 4 bases from V and 2 bases from J; bases unmatched to any gene: 5. CDR1 and CDR2 from the germline V gene are SGHNT and YYREEE (reference sequence). The CDR3 covers 15 residues. The CDR3 DNA follows: TGTGCCAGCAGCCGACCGGGACAGGGGGCCTACGAGCAGTACTTC. It encodes CASSRPGQGAYEQYF.

The V gene is TRBV4-3, the J gene TRBJ2-7; 10 nucleotides align to TRBD2. The germline V gene encodes CDR1 LGHNA and CDR2 YSLEER. V shed 1 base, J shed 3 bases, and the junction held 6 bases outside the gene matches. The CDR3 is made up of 16 amino acids. DNA of the CDR3: TGCGCCAGCAGCCAAGGGCCTAGCGGGGGCCTCTACGAGCAGTACTTC. Amino acids: CASSQGPSGGLYEQYF.

The chain is built from TRBV6-5 and TRBJ2-6, with D perhaps matching TRBD1 (5 bases). CDR1 is MNHEY, CDR2 SVGAGI, per germline. This CDR3 comprises 14 residues. V was pared by 10 bases and J by 0 bases, with 10 bases between. The CDR3 region is CATKGSSGANVLTF. CDR3 sequence (DNA): TGTGCCACCAAGGGGTCCTCTGGGGCCAACGTCCTGACTTTC.

This clone occurred a few times. The chain links TRBV2 to TRBJ2-7; D unclear. The CDR3 totals 13 residues. V was shortened by 3 bases and J by 2 bases, with 8 bases between the two germline ends. The germline gives CDR1 SNHLY, CDR2 FYNNEI. CDR3: CASSDARTYEQYF. The CDR3 bases are TGTGCCAGCAGTGACGCTAGAACCTACGAGCAGTACTTC.

This rearrangement joins TRBV30 to TRBJ2-7; 7 nucleotides match TRBD2. Germline CDR1 is GTSNPN and CDR2 is SVGIG (reference sequence). The CDR3 runs to 13 residues. The J segment lost 4 bases and the V segment lost 2 bases, leaving 5 bases of the junction unmatched. CDR3 coding DNA: TGTGCCTGGAGTAGCGGGACTAAGTACGAGCAGTACTTC. It translates to CAWSSGTKYEQYF.

The CDR3 DNA reads TGTGCCAGCAGCTTGGGGACTAGCGGGGCCCAAGAGACCCAGTACTTC. Residues: CASSLGTSGAQETQYF. The gene calls are TRBV7-9 and TRBJ2-5; 13 bases line up with TRBD2. V lost 3 bases to trimming and J lost 1 base; unmatched junction nucleotides: 2. The germline V gene encodes CDR1 SEHNR and CDR2 FQNEAQ (reference sequence). The CDR3 sequence is 16 residues long.

The rearrangement uses TRBV11-2 and TRBJ2-5; D perhaps matches TRBD1 (6 bases). V was trimmed by 0 bases and J by 5 bases, leaving 13 bases between them. From germline, CDR1 is SGHAT and CDR2 FQNNGV. The CDR3 length is 15 residues. CDR3 DNA sequence: TGTGCCAGCAGCTTAGATAACCAGGGGTTGGAGACCCAGTACTTC. Translation gives CASSLDNQGLETQYF.

This chain links TRBV11-2 with TRBJ2-3; TRBD1 aligns across 8 bases. V gave up 1 base and J gave up 3 bases; unmatched junction bases: 6. Germline assignment: CDR1 SGHAT and CDR2 FQNNGV. The CDR3 is 16 amino acids. CDR3 amino acids: CASSLAYTGGTDTQYF. In DNA, the CDR3 is TGTGCCAGCAGCTTAGCATATACAGGGGGAACAGATACGCAGTATTTT.